The next 26 T cell receptor beta chains were all read from a single sample in a study of CD8+ T cells in alopecia areata. Extraction of RNA preceded its reverse transcription into cDNA, which served as the sequencing template. Here immunoSEQ multiplex PCR was the method, and the copy in TCRdb shows in-frame clones only, minus some. Found here are 100,000 to 120,000 clones, roughly three fifths of them singletons; the top ten hold roughly 3.5%. Treatment here: oral pan-JAK inhibitor, 5-10 mg twice daily. The sequenced sample was CD4+ T cells sorted from blood, obtained at week 24, from a patient treated with tofacitinib. These receptors came from a human donor with alopecia areata.

The genes are TRBV5-1 and TRBJ2-4; 14 nucleotides align to TRBD2. This CDR3 has 17 residues. Germline CDR1 is SGHRS and CDR2 is YFSETQ. V shed 2 bases and J 7 bases; nucleotides not matched to a gene: 8. The CDR3 nucleotides are TGCGCCAGCAGCTTCCCGACTAGCGGGGGGGCCCCGAACATTCAGTACTTC. This translates into CASSFPTSGGAPNIQYF.

This chain connects TRBV30 to TRBJ1-2, with TRBD1 matching over 8 bases. The CDR3 totals 12 residues. Unmatched junction bases numbered 2, after V lost 0 bases and J lost 8 bases. In germline, CDR1 is GTSNPN, CDR2 SVGIG (reference sequence). CDR3 protein: CAWSVRGRGYTF. CDR3 DNA sequence: TGTGCCTGGAGTGTCAGGGGGCGCGGCTACACCTTC. The full variable domain, rest sourced from reference TRBV30 and TRBJ1-2, is SQTIHQWPATLVQPVGSPLSLECTVEGTSNPNLYWYRQAAGRGLQLLFYSVGIGQISSEVPQNLSASRPQDRQFILSSKKLLLSDSGFYLCAWSVRGRGYTFGSGTRLTVV.

The V gene is TRBV5-1, the J gene TRBJ1-5; D is undetermined. V lost 0 bases to trimming and J lost 3 bases, with 7 bases between them. The CDR3 extends over 14 amino acids. The germline gives CDR1 SGHRS, CDR2 YFSETQ. The DNA of the CDR3 is TGCGCCAGCAGCTTGGGCAGCCCCAATCAGCCCCAGCATTTT. Translated: CASSLGSPNQPQHF.

This sequence joins TRBV7-9 and TRBJ2-7; D call uncertain. Trimming left V 5 bases short and J 4 bases short, with 9 bases between. CDR1 and CDR2 from the germline V gene are SEHNR and FQNEAQ (reference sequence). This CDR3 has 12 residues. The CDR3 region has the DNA TGTGCCAGCAGCCTCACTTCGTACGAGCAGTACTTC. This sequence encodes CASSLTSYEQYF.

The V gene is TRBV7-9, the J gene TRBJ2-3; 8 bases match TRBD1. The germline gives CDR1 SEHNR, CDR2 FQNEAQ (reference sequence). The ends lost 1 base at V and 6 bases at J; junction bases unmatched: 12. This CDR3 has 17 amino acids. The CDR3 coding sequence is TGTGCCAGCAGCTTAGGCACCGGACAGGGCCTCGGCGATACGCAGTATTTT. Its protein product is CASSLGTGQGLGDTQYF.

The J gene is TRBJ1-5, the V gene TRBV25-1; tentatively, D is TRBD1 (6 bases). The length of the CDR3 is 15 residues. V was trimmed by 7 bases and J by 0 bases, leaving 13 bases between them. Germline values: CDR1 MGHDK, CDR2 SYGVNS. The CDR3 reads CASKSAGASNQPQHF. The CDR3 bases are TGTGCCAGCAAAAGTGCAGGGGCTAGCAATCAGCCCCAGCATTTT.

This clone was seen at least ten times. This chain connects TRBV10-3 to TRBJ1-2; 11 nucleotides align to TRBD1. V was pared by 7 bases and J by 8 bases, with 12 bases of the junction left unmatched. Germline lookup yields CDR1 ENHRY and CDR2 SYGVKD. This CDR3 has 15 amino acids. The CDR3 loop reads CAIIRGTGGSGGYTF. The CDR3 DNA is TGTGCCATCATTCGAGGGACAGGGGGATCGGGCGGCTACACCTTC.

This clone was recorded a few times. This chain uses TRBV11-2 with TRBJ1-1; TRBD1 matches at 10 bases. V gave up 7 bases and J gave up 3 bases; unmatched junction bases: 11. The CDR3 extends over 16 amino acids. CDR1 and CDR2 from the germline V gene are SGHAT and FQNNGV. The CDR3 sequence is CASIPWGDRGYTEAFF. The CDR3, as DNA: TGTGCCAGCATCCCCTGGGGGGACAGGGGTTACACTGAAGCTTTCTTT. The variable domain in full, completed from reference TRBV11-2 and TRBJ1-1, reads EAGVAQSPRYKIIEKRQSVAFWCNPISGHATLYWYQQILGQGPKLLIQFQNNGVVDDSQLPKDRFSAERLKGVDSTLKIQPAKLEDSAVYLCASIPWGDRGYTEAFFGQGTRLTVV.

The chain joins TRBV9 to TRBJ1-2; 8 bases are shared with TRBD1. Germline assignment: CDR1 SGDLS and CDR2 YYNGEE. The CDR3 consists of 13 residues. The J segment lost 4 bases and the V segment lost 3 bases, leaving 2 bases of the junction unmatched. The CDR3 nucleotides read TGTGCCAGCAGCGCGGGGACAGGCTATGGCTACACCTTC. It specifies CASSAGTGYGYTF. The full variable domain, in which reference TRBV9 and TRBJ1-2 provide the parts outside the CDR3, is DSGVTQTPKHLITATGQRVTLRCSPRSGDLSVYWYQQSLDQGLQFLIQYYNGEERAKGNILERFSAQQFPDLHSELNLSSLELGDSALYFCASSAGTGYGYTFGSGTRLTVV.

This clone has a handful of counts. The chain couples TRBV7-9 to TRBJ1-2; D might be TRBD1 (6 bases). The CDR3 covers 14 residues. Germline V gives CDR1 SEHNR, CDR2 FQNEAQ (reference sequence). V was trimmed by 5 bases and J by 4 bases, leaving 14 bases between them. CDR3 in amino acids: CASSPEGGFYGYTF. The CDR3, as DNA: TGTGCCAGCAGCCCCGAGGGGGGCTTCTATGGCTACACCTTC. The variable domain in full, with the rest retrieved from reference TRBV7-9 and TRBJ1-2, is DTGVSQNPRHKITKRGQNVTFRCDPISEHNRLYWYRQTLGQGPEFLTYFQNEAQLEKSRLLSDRFSAERPKGSFSTLEIQRTEQGDSAMYLCASSPEGGFYGYTFGSGTRLTVV.

V gene TRBV7-2 combines with J gene TRBJ2-7; 10 bases agree with TRBD1. Germline CDR1 SGHTA, CDR2 FQGNSA. The CDR3 has 15 residues. V dropped 5 bases and J dropped 3; count of bases not matched to a gene: 7. CDR3 amino acids: CASSRGQGGHYEQYF. Here the CDR3 DNA reads TGTGCCAGCAGCCGAGGACAGGGGGGGCACTACGAGCAGTACTTC.

The chain recombines TRBV30 with TRBJ2-5; D unclear. Germline CDR1 GTSNPN, CDR2 SVGIG (reference sequence). V dropped 2 bases and J dropped 7 bases, with 8 bases sitting between them. The CDR3 contains 11 residues. The CDR3 DNA reads TGTGCCTGGAGTCCTAGTAGGACCCAGTACTTC. Amino acids: CAWSPSRTQYF. Filled out from reference TRBV30 and TRBJ2-5, the complete variable domain reads SQTIHQWPATLVQPVGSPLSLECTVEGTSNPNLYWYRQAAGRGLQLLFYSVGIGQISSEVPQNLSASRPQDRQFILSSKKLLLSDSGFYLCAWSPSRTQYFGPGTRLLVL.

The V gene is TRBV5-4, the J gene TRBJ2-3, with D hard to call. This CDR3 region has 13 residues. Germline-derived CDR1 and CDR2 are SGHNT and YYREEE (reference sequence). The germline V and J ends were trimmed by 1 base and 1 base, with 4 bases remaining between them. The CDR3, as DNA: TGTGCCAGCAGCTTGCAGGGCACAGATACGCAGTATTTT. It translates to CASSLQGTDTQYF.

The chain employs TRBV27 and TRBJ1-2; D is possibly TRBD1 (5 bases). Germline CDR1 MNHEY, CDR2 SMNVEV (reference sequence). Trimming pared 8 bases from V and 4 bases from J, leaving 17 bases between. CDR3 length: 14 amino acids. This CDR3 is CASGGSPGSYGYTF. As DNA, the CDR3 is TGTGCCAGCGGGGGGTCGCCGGGGTCCTATGGCTACACCTTC.

This clone was seen just once. The chain uses TRBV5-6 and TRBJ2-1; D is perhaps TRBD2 (5 bases). CDR1 is SGHDT, CDR2 YYEEEE, per germline. Trimming removed 2 bases at V and 10 bases at J, with 7 bases between. This CDR3 contains 11 residues. The CDR3 here is CASSLLVEQFF. CDR3 in DNA: TGTGCCAGCAGCTTACTAGTCGAGCAGTTCTTC.

The chain has TRBV5-1 and TRBJ2-7, with D possibly TRBD1 on 6 matching bases. Looked up from germline, CDR1 is SGHRS and CDR2 is YFSETQ. V shed 6 bases and J shed 6 bases, with 19 bases lying between them. The CDR3 consists of 14 residues. The CDR3 DNA is TGCGCCAGCAACTGGGGACAACAGAGGGGCGAGCAGTACTTC. This encodes CASNWGQQRGEQYF.

The chain joins TRBV11-2 to TRBJ1-6; D gene ambiguous. Germline CDR1 is SGHAT and CDR2 is FQNNGV. Trimming removed 4 bases from V and 5 bases from J, with 6 bases in between. The CDR3 totals 13 residues. The chain's CDR3 is CASSSRNNSPLHF. CDR3 sequence (DNA): TGTGCCAGCAGCTCCCGGAATAATTCACCCCTCCACTTT.

This chain links TRBV28 with TRBJ2-5; D not certain. Trimming cost V 2 bases and J 5 bases, with 9 bases left between them. The CDR3 runs to 13 residues. Germline CDR1 reads MDHEN; CDR2 reads SYDVKM. The CDR3 region is CASSLGAGETQYF. The CDR3 nucleotides read TGTGCCAGCAGTTTAGGAGCAGGCGAGACCCAGTACTTC.

V gene TRBV27 combines with J gene TRBJ1-4, with D unresolved. With 0 bases removed from V and 8 bases from J, the gap between germline ends came to 19 bases. The CDR3 is 17 residues long. Germline V gene sequence: CDR1 MNHEY, CDR2 SMNVEV (reference sequence). CDR3 loop: CASSLSFRAGFQEKLFF. CDR3 coding DNA: TGTGCCAGCAGTTTATCGTTTCGGGCAGGCTTCCAAGAAAAACTGTTTTTT.

This chain joins TRBV18 and TRBJ2-1; 7 bases are a match to TRBD1. V dropped 2 bases and J dropped 2; count of bases not matched to a gene: 6. This CDR3 is built from 16 residues. In germline, CDR1 is KGHSH, CDR2 LQKENI. The CDR3 DNA is TGTGCCAGCTCACCAACCCGGGACAGAACCTACAATGAGCAGTTCTTC. It yields the protein CASSPTRDRTYNEQFF.

This clone showed up just a few times. The chain has TRBV19 and TRBJ1-1; 9 positions match TRBD1. Germline trimming cut 6 bases from V and 1 base from J; bases unmatched to any gene: 3. The CDR3 has 14 residues. Germline values: CDR1 LNHDA, CDR2 SQIVND (reference sequence). The chain's CDR3 is CASSPGQGNTEAFF. The CDR3 bases are TGTGCCAGTAGCCCGGGACAGGGGAACACTGAAGCTTTCTTT.

The rearrangement uses TRBV21-1 and TRBJ2-5; the DNA was not used to check the table's D call, TRBD1. TRBV21-1 is annotated as a pseudogene. The CDR3 is 17 residues long. CDR3 DNA sequence: TGTGCCAGCAGCTCGTCACTTAGGTCTGCAGGGCATGAGACCCAGTACTTC. It translates to CASSSSLRSAGHETQYF.

The chain combines TRBV30 with TRBJ2-1; the match to TRBD2 covers 8 bases. The CDR3 spans 16 residues. J gave up 6 bases and V 3 bases, and 13 bases lay outside the gene matches. Germline V lookup: CDR1 GTSNPN, CDR2 SVGIG (reference sequence). The CDR3 DNA reads as TGTGCCTGGAGCTCGGGTAGCGGGGTGGTCCTCAATGAGCAGTTCTTC. Encoded protein: CAWSSGSGVVLNEQFF.

This clone was seen a few times. The J gene is TRBJ2-2, the V gene TRBV19, with D perhaps assigned TRBD1 or TRBD2 (5 bases each). The CDR3 contains 13 residues. Germline assignment: CDR1 LNHDA and CDR2 SQIVND (reference sequence). Trimming shortened V by 6 bases and J by 6 bases, and 11 bases separated the two germline ends. CDR3 in amino acids: CASRASRAGELFF. The CDR3 nucleotides are TGTGCCAGTAGGGCTAGCAGGGCCGGGGAGCTGTTTTTT.

The chain employs TRBV6-5 and TRBJ2-7, with 10 bases that match TRBD1. The CDR3 sequence is 15 residues long. The V segment lost 0 bases and the J segment 3 bases; nucleotides outside the gene matches: 2. CDR1 and CDR2 (germline): MNHEY, SVGAGI. The CDR3 coding sequence is TGTGCCAGCAGTTACTCTCGGACAGGGGGCTACGAGCAGTACTTC. Protein: CASSYSRTGGYEQYF.

The rearrangement links TRBV19 to TRBJ1-2, with 9 bases matching TRBD1. The CDR3 has 13 residues. Trimming cost V 6 bases and J 4 bases; bases outside gene matches: 3. CDR1 and CDR2 (germline): LNHDA, SQIVND (reference sequence). CDR3 in amino acids: CASSQDRGYGYTF. CDR3 coding DNA: TGTGCCAGTAGCCAGGACAGGGGCTATGGCTACACCTTC.